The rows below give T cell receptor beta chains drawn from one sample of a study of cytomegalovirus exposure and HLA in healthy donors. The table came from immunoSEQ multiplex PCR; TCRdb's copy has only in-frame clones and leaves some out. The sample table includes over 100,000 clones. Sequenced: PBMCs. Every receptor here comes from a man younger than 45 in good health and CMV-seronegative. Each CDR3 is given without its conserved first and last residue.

CDR3: AWSVLGGLCT
J: TRBJ1-2
V: TRBV30

CDR3: ASSLSARGNSYEQY
J: -
V: TRBV28

CDR3: ASSLHRGQSDTQY
J: TRBJ2-3
V: TRBV5-1

CDR3: ASSQGGSNQPQH
J: TRBJ1-5
V: TRBV18

CDR3: ASSWDRGYYGYT
J: TRBJ1-2
V: TRBV5-6

CDR3: ASSLQATYEQY
J: TRBJ2-7
V: TRBV7-2

CDR3: ASSESVFPYEQY
J: TRBJ2-7
V: TRBV25-1

CDR3: ASSFTGQGFYNEQF
J: TRBJ2-1
V: TRBV19

CDR3: ASSLLENTEAF
J: TRBJ1-1
V: TRBV7-7

CDR3: ASSISGGGTEQF
J: TRBJ2-1
V: TRBV19

CDR3: ASSPGQGYTEAF
J: TRBJ1-1
V: TRBV18

CDR3: ASRTGTSGVRF
J: TRBJ2-1
V: TRBV6-1

CDR3: ASSLNIGGTGELF
J: TRBJ2-2
V: TRBV7-3

CDR3: ASSLATGAHEKLF
J: TRBJ1-4
V: TRBV7-9

CDR3: ASSDTPSGPANTGELF
J: TRBJ2-2
V: TRBV7-3

CDR3: ASSLAGRGYEQY
J: TRBJ2-7
V: TRBV5-1

CDR3: ASSYSDRGLYGYT
J: TRBJ1-2
V: TRBV6-5

CDR3: ASSDLAGVSYNEQF
J: TRBJ2-1
V: TRBV2

CDR3: ASSSGGGYGYT
J: TRBJ1-2
V: TRBV7-8

CDR3: ASSMAGNDGYT
J: TRBJ1-2
V: TRBV19

CDR3: ASSAPTRRTSRAPEAF
J: TRBJ1-1
V: TRBV25-1

CDR3: ASSWTVGLQETQY
J: TRBJ2-5
V: TRBV7-6

CDR3: ASSLAMDRMNTEAF
J: TRBJ1-1
V: TRBV7-8

CDR3: ASSGGGVRGSGTEAF
J: TRBJ1-1
V: TRBV9

CDR3: AISGLAGGSNTGELF
J: TRBJ2-2
V: TRBV10-3

CDR3: ASSSVGQGARGYGYT
J: TRBJ1-2
V: TRBV7-2

CDR3: ASSSPTGVEDAF
J: TRBJ1-1
V: TRBV5-6

CDR3: ASSAGTASNYGYT
J: TRBJ1-2
V: TRBV7-3

CDR3: ASSVAGGQTDTQY
J: TRBJ2-3
V: TRBV9

CDR3: ASSLGLAGSHEQF
J: TRBJ2-1
V: TRBV11-2

CDR3: ASSPLGTSGNEQF
J: TRBJ2-1
V: TRBV7-2